This T cell receptor (beta chain) was retrieved from a study of blood T cells in healthy people across ages. Findings of the study overall: Across the age range, TCR beta diversity per million T cells fell in a roughly linear way. There were more naive CD4+ cells and higher diversity in long-lived donors than in aged donors. Correlation between TCR beta diversity and naive T cell percentage was strong.

Total RNA, at least 6 micrograms per sample, was extracted from PBMCs. This clonotype was observed a few times. What it binds is not known. A second PCR of about 7 to 12 cycles used a sample-barcoded 5' primer and a J-beta primer mix. Via MiXCR, TCRdb re-called the 5' RACE reads, giving one row per CDR3 protein. In the table there are around 1,800,000 distinct CDR3 sequences, about two fifths of which are singletons. The CDR3 has 16 amino acids. Trimming shortened V by 3 bases and J by 2 bases, and 17 bases separated the two germline ends. From germline, CDR1 is MDHEN and CDR2 SYDVKM. This clonotype was obtained from a human donor in good health. This chain connects TRBV28 to TRBJ2-7; no firm D call. Sequences were obtained from blood. For the CDR3, the DNA is TGTGCCAGCAGTTTGGTTCTTATGACAAACGCCTACGAGCAGTACTTC. Residues: CASSLVLMTNAYEQYF.